This T cell receptor beta chain came from a study of T cell changes during pregnancy in multiple sclerosis. V lost 4 bases, J lost 3 bases, and 4 bases stayed unmatched. Germline assignment: CDR1 PRHDT and CDR2 FYEKMQ (reference sequence). This CDR3 comprises 16 residues. Generated by immunoSEQ multiplex PCR, the TCRdb table keeps only in-frame clones and is missing some. The sample includes 55,000 to 65,000 clones, 85% to 95% of them seen just once. The receptor was derived from a female donor with multiple sclerosis, enrolled in a pregnancy study. The material sequenced was peripheral blood, taken in the first trimester of pregnancy. The genes are TRBV13 and TRBJ2-3; TRBD2 agrees at 13 bases. The CDR3 here is CASSSRLAGGTDTQYF. In DNA form, the CDR3 reads TGTGCCAGCAGCTCCAGACTAGCGGGGGGAACAGATACGCAGTATTTT.